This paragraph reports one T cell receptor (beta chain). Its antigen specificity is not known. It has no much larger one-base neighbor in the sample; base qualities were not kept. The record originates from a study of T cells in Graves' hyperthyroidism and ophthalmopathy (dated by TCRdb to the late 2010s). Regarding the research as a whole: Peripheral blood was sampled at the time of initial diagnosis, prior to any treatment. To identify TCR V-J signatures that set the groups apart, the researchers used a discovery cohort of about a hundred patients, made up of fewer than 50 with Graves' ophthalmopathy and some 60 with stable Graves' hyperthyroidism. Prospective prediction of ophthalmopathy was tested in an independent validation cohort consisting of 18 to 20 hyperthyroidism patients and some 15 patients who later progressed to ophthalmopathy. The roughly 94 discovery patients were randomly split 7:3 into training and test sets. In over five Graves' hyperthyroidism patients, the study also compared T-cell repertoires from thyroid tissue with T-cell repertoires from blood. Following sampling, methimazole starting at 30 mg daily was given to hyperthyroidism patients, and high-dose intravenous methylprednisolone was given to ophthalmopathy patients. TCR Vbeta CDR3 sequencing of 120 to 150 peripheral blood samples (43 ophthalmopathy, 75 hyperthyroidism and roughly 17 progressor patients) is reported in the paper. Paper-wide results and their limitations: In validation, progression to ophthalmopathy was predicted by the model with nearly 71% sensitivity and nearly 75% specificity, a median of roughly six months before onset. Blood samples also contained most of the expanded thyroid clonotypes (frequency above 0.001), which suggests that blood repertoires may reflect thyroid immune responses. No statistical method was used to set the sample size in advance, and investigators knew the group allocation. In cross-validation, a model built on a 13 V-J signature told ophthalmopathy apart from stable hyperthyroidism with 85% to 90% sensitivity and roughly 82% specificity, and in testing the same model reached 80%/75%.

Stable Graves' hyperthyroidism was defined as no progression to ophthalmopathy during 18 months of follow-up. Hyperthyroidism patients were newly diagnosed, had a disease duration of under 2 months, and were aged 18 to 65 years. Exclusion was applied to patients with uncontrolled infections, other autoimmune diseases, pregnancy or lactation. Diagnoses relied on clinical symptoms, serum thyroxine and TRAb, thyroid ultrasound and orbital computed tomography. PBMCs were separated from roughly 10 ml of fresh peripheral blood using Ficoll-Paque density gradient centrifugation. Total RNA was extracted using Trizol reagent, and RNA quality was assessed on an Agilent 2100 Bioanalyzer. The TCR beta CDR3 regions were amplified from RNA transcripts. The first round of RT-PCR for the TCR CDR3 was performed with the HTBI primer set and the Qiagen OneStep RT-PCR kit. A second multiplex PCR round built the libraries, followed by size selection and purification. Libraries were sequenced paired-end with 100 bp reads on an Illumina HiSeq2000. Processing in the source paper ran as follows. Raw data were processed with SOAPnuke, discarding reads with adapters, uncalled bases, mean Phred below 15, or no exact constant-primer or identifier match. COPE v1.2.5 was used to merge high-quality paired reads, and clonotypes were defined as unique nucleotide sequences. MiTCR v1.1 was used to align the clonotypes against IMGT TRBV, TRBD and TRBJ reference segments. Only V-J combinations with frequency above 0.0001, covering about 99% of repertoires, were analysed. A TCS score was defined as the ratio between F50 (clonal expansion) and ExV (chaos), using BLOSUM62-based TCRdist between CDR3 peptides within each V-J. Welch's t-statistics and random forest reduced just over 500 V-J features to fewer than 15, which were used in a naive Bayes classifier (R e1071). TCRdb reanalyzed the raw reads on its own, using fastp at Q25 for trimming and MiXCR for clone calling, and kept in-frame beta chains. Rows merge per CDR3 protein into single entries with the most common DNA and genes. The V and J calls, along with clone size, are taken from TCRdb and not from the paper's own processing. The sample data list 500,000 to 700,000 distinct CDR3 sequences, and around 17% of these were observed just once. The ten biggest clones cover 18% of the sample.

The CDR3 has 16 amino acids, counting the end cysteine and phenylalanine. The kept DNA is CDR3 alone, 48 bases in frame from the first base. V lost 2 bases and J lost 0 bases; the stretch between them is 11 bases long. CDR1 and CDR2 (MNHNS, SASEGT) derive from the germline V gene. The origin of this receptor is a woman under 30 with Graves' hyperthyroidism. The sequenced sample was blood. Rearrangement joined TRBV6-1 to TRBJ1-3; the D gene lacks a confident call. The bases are TGTGCCAGCAGTGAACTCCCCAGCTACTCTGGAAACACCATATATTTT. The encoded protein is CASSELPSYSGNTIYF.